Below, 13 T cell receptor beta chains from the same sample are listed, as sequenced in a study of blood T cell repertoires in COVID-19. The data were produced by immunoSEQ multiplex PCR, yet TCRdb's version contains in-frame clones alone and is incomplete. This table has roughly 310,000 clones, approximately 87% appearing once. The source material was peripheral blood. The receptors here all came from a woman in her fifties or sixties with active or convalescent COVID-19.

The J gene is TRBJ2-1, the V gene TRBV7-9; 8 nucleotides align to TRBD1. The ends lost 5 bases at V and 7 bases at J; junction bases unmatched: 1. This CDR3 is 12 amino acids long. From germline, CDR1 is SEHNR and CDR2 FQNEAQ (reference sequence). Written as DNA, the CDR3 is TGTGCCAGCAGCAACAGGGGGAATGAGCAGTTCTTC. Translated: CASSNRGNEQFF.

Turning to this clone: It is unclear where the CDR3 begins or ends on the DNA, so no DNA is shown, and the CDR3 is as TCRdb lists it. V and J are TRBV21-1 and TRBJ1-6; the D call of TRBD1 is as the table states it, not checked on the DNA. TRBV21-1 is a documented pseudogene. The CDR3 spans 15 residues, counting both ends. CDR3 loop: CASSKVGVGISPLHF.

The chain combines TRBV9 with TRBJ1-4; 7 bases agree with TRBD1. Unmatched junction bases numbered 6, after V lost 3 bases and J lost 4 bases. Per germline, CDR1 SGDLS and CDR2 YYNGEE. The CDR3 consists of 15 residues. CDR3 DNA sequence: TGTGCCAGCAGCGCAGAGGGGGCCCTTAATGAAAAACTGTTTTTT. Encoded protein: CASSAEGALNEKLFF.

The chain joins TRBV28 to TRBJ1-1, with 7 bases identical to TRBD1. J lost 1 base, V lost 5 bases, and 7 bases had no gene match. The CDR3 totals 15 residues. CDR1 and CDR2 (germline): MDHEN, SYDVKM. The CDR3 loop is CASSLPRQGNTEAFF. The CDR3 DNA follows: TGTGCCAGCAGTCTCCCGAGACAGGGGAACACTGAAGCTTTCTTT.

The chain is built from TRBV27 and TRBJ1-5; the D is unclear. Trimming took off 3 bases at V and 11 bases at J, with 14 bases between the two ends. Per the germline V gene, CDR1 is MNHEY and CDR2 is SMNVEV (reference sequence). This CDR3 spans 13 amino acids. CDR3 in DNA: TGTGCCAGCAGTTTTAATGCCCTATCGGCCCAGCATTTT. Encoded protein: CASSFNALSAQHF.

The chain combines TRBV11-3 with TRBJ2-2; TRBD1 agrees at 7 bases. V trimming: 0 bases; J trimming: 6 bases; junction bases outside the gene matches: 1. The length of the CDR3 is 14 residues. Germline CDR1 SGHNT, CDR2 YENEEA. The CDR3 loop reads CASSLEGGAGELFF. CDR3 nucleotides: TGTGCCAGCAGCTTAGAAGGGGGCGCCGGGGAGCTGTTTTTT.

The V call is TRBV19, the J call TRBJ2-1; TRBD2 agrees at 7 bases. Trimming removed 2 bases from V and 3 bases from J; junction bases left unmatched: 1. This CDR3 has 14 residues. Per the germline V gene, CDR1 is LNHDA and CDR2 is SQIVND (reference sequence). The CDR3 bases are TGTGCCAGTAGTATAAGGGACTACTACAATGAGCAGTTCTTC. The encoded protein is CASSIRDYYNEQFF.

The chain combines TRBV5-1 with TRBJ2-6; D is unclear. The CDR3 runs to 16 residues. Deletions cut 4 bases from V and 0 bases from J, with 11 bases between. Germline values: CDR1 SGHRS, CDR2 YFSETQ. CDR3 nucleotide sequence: TGCGCCAGCAGCCCTTACCTTAGCTCTGGGGCCAACGTCCTGACTTTC. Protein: CASSPYLSSGANVLTF.

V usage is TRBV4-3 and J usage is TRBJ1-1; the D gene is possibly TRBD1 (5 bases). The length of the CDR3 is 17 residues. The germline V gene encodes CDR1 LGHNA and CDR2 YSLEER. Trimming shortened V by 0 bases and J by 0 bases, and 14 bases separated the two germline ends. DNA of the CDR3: TGCGCCAGCAGCCAAGATAGAAGGGGCTCTGTGAACACTGAAGCTTTCTTT. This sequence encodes CASSQDRRGSVNTEAFF.

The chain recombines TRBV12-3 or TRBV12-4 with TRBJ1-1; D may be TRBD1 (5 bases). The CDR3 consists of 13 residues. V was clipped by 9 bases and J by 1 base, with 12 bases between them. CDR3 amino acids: CASCYRSNTEAFF. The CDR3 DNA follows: TGTGCCAGTTGTTACAGGTCGAACACTGAAGCTTTCTTT.

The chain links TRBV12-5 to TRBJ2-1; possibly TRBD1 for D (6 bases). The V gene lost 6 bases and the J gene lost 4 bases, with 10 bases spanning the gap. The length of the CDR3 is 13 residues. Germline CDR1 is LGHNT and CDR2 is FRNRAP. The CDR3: CASGITGYNEQFF. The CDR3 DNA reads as TGTGCTAGTGGGATTACAGGGTACAATGAGCAGTTCTTC. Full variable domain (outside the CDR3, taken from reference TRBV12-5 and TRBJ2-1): DARVTQTPRHKVTEMGQEVTMRCQPILGHNTVFWYRQTMMQGLELLAYFRNRAPLDDSGMPKDRFSAEMPDATLATLKIQPSEPRDSAVYFCASGITGYNEQFFGPGTRLTVL.

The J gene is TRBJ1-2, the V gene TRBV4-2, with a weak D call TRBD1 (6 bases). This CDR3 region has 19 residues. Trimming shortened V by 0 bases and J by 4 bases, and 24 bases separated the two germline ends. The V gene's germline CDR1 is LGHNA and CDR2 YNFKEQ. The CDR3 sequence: CASSQDSPHRQASRYGYTF. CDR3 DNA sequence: TGTGCCAGCAGCCAAGATTCTCCGCATAGACAGGCCTCGCGCTATGGCTACACCTTC.

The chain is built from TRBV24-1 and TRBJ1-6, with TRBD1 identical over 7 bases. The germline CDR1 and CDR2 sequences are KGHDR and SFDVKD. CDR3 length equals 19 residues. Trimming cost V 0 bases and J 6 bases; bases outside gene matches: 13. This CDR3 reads CATSDLWDRGSLPNSPLHF. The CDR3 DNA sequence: TGTGCCACCAGTGATTTGTGGGACAGAGGGTCTCTCCCTAATTCACCCCTCCACTTT.